The 2 T cell receptor beta chains below all came from one sample that was sequenced in a study of molecular identifiers for immune sequencing clone quantification. TCRdb reprocessed the PCR reads with MiXCR, giving one entry per CDR3 protein. This sample yields 490,000 or so distinct CDR3 sequences, of which roughly 23% are seen a single time; about 0.8% belongs to the top ten. Sequencing was carried out using naive CD8+ T cells from blood, with Jurkat cell RNA spiked in. Subset denoted: FACS-sorted CD8+CD4-CCR7+CD45RA+ naive T cells. The receptor source for this set is a human donor in good health. Some libraries in this study had Jurkat cell RNA spiked in.

The genes are TRBV20-1 and TRBJ2-5; 9 bases fit TRBD2. CDR1 and CDR2 from the germline V gene are DFQATT and SNEGSKA (reference sequence). The CDR3 contains 13 residues. V gave up 5 bases and J gave up 2 bases; unmatched junction bases: 3. The CDR3: CSASSGGQETQYF. DNA of the CDR3: TGCAGTGCTTCCAGCGGGGGGCAAGAGACCCAGTACTTC.

J is TRBJ2-7 and V is TRBV20-1; TRBD2 aligns across 16 bases. The V and J ends lost 1 base and 4 bases, in that order; junction bases with no gene match: 7. Germline CDR1 and CDR2: DFQATT and SNEGSKA (reference sequence). CDR3 length: 17 residues. The CDR3 protein is CSARGPGLAGGDYEQYF. The CDR3 nucleotides read TGCAGTGCTAGAGGACCGGGACTAGCGGGAGGGGATTACGAGCAGTACTTC.